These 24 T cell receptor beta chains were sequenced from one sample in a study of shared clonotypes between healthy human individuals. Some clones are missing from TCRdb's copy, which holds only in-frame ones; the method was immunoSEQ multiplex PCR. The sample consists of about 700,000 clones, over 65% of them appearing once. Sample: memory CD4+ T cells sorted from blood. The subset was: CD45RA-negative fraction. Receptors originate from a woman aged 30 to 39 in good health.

CDR3 nucleotides: TGTGCCAGCAAGGGGGCTAGGGGCCACCGGGGGGAGACCCAGTACTTC. Its protein is CASKGARGHRGETQYF. The genes are TRBV7-2 and TRBJ2-5; possibly TRBD1 for D (7 bases). The CDR3 is made up of 16 amino acids. CDR1 SGHTA and CDR2 FQGNSA come from the germline V gene. V was trimmed by 7 bases and J by 5 bases, leaving 23 bases between them.

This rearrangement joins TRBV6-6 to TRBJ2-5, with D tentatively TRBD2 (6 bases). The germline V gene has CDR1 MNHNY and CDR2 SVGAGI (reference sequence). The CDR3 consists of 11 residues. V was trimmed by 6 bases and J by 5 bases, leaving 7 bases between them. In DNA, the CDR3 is TGTGCCAGCAGACGGGGGGAGACCCAGTACTTC. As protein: CASRRGETQYF.

The CDR3 nucleotides read TGTGCCATCAGTGAGGGACAGGGTGGGAGAGGGAACACTGAAGCTTTCTTT. It codes for CAISEGQGGRGNTEAFF. This sequence joins TRBV10-3 and TRBJ1-1; 8 bases match TRBD1. Trimming cost V 2 bases and J 1 base; bases outside gene matches: 9. This CDR3 comprises 17 residues. Germline assignment: CDR1 ENHRY and CDR2 SYGVKD.

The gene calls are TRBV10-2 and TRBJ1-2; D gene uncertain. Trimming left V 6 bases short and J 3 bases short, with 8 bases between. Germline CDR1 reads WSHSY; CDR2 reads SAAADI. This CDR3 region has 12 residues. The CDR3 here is CASRRRYYGYTF. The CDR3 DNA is TGCGCCAGCAGACGCCGGTACTATGGCTACACCTTC.

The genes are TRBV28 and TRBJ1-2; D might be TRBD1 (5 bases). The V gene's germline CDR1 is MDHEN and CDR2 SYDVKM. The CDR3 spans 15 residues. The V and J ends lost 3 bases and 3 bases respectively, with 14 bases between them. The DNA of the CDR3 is TGTGCCAGCAGTTTGCCTGAACAGGCTCACTATGGCTACACCTTC. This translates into CASSLPEQAHYGYTF.

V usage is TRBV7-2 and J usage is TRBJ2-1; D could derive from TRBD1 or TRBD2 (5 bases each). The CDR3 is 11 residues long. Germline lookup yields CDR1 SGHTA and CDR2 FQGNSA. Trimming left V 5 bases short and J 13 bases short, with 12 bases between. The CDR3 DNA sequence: TGTGCCAGCAGCGCATGGGGGTTACAGTTCTTC. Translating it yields CASSAWGLQFF.

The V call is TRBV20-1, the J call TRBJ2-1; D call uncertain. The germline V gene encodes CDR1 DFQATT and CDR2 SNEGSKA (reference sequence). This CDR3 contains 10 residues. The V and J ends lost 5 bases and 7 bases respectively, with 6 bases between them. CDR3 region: CSAGVNEQFF. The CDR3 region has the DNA TGCAGTGCTGGAGTAAATGAGCAGTTCTTC.

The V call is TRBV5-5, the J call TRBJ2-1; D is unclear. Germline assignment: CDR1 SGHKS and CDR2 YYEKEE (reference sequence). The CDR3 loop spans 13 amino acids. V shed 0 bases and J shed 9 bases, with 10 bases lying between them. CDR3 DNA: TGTGCCAGCAGCTTGGAGTCGGCAGCTGAGCAGTTCTTC. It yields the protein CASSLESAAEQFF.

CDR3 bases: TGTGCCAGCAGTGGAACCGGGACAGCGGGGAATGAGCAGTTCTTC. Translating gives CASSGTGTAGNEQFF. The chain uses TRBV25-1 and TRBJ2-1; D is tentatively TRBD1 or TRBD2 (7 bases each). V was pared by 4 bases and J by 7 bases, with 17 bases between. CDR1 MGHDK and CDR2 SYGVNS come from the germline V gene. The CDR3 is made up of 15 amino acids.

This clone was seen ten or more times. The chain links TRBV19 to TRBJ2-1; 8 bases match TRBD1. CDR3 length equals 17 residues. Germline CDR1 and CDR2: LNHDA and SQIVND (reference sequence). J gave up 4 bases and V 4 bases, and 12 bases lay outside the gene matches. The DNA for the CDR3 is TGTGCCAGTAGTACGACTAGAAGGACAGGGCAATACAATGAGCAGTTCTTC. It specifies CASSTTRRTGQYNEQFF.

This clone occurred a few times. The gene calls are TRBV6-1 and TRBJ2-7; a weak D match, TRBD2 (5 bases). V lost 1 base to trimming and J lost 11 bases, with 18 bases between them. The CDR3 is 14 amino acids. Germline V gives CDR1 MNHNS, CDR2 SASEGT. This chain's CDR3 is CASSEETRSRGKYF. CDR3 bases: TGTGCCAGCAGTGAAGAAACCAGGAGTCGGGGAAAGTACTTC.

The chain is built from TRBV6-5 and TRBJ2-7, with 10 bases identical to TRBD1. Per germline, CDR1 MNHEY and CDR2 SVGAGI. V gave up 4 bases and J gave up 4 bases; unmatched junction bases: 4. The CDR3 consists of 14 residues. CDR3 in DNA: TGTGCCAGCAGTTTCCGGGACAGGGGATACGAGCAGTACTTC. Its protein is CASSFRDRGYEQYF.

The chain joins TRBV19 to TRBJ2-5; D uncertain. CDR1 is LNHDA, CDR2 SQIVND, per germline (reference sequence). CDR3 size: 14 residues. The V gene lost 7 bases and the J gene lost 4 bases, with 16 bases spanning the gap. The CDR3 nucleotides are TGTGCCAGTATCCGGCAGGCGGATTTAGAGACCCAGTACTTC. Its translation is CASIRQADLETQYF. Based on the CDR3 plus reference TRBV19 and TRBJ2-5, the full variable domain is DGGITQSPKYLFRKEGQNVTLSCEQNLNHDAMYWYRQDPGQGLRLIYYSQIVNDFQKGDIAEGYSVSREKKESFPLTVTSAQKNPTAFYLCASIRQADLETQYFGPGTRLLVL.

In DNA, the CDR3 is TGCGCCAGCAGCCCGCTTTCCAGGGGTTTGGTCAATGAGCAGTTCTTC. This encodes CASSPLSRGLVNEQFF. The rearrangement links TRBV4-1 to TRBJ2-1, with TRBD1 as a possible D gene (6 bases). The germline V gene has CDR1 MGHRA and CDR2 YSYEKL. The CDR3 contains 16 residues. The V and J ends lost 4 bases and 6 bases respectively, with 19 bases between them.

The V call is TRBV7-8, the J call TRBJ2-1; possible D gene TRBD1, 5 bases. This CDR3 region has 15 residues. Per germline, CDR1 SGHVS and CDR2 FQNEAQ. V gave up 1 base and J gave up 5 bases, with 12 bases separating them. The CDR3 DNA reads TGTGCCAGCAGCTTAGAGGGGCTACCCAACAATGAGCAGTTCTTC. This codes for CASSLEGLPNNEQFF.

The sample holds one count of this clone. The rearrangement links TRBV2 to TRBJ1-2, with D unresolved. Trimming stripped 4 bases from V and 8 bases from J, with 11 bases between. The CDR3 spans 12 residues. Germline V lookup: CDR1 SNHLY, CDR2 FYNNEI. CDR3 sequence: CASSGYSTGYTF. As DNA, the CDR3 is TGTGCCAGCAGTGGTTATTCCACCGGCTACACCTTC.

The CDR3 bases are TGCGCCAGCAGCTTGGTAGGGCCCCAGCATTTT. Translating it yields CASSLVGPQHF. The rearrangement uses TRBV5-1 and TRBJ1-5; D unclear. This CDR3 is built from 11 residues. V was trimmed by 0 bases and J by 9 bases, leaving 4 bases between them. CDR1 and CDR2 from the germline V gene are SGHRS and YFSETQ.

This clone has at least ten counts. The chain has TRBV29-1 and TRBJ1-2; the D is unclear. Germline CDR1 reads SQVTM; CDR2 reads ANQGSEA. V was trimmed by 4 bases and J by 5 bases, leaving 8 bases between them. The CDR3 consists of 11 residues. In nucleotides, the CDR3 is TGCAGCGTTGCCAGCGAGTATGGCTACACCTTC. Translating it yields CSVASEYGYTF.

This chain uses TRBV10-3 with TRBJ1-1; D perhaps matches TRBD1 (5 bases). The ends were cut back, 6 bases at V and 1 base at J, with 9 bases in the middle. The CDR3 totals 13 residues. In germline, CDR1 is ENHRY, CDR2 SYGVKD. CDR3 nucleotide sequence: TGTGCCATCAGGGGGGGGACGAACACTGAAGCTTTCTTT. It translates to CAIRGGTNTEAFF.

The chain's CDR3 is CASSEGQGINGYTF. The DNA of the CDR3 is TGTGCCAGCTCAGAAGGACAGGGTATTAATGGCTACACCTTC. This chain joins TRBV18 and TRBJ1-2; 8 bases are shared with TRBD1. The germline V gene has CDR1 KGHSH and CDR2 LQKENI. V dropped 5 bases and J dropped 6; count of bases not matched to a gene: 8. This CDR3 is 14 amino acids long.

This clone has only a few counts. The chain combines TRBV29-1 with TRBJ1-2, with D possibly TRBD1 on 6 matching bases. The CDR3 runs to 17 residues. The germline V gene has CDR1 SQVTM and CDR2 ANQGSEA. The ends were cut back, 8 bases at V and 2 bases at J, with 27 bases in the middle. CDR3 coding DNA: TGCAGCTCGCGTGGGGGCAGCGGGGGCGTAGGGAACTATGGCTACACCTTC. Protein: CSSRGGSGGVGNYGYTF.

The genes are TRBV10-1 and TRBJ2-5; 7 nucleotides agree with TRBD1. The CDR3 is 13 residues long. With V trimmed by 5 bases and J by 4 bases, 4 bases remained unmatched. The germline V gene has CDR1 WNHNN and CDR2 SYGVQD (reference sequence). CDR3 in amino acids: CASSTGERETQYF. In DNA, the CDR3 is TGCGCCAGCAGTACAGGGGAGCGAGAGACCCAGTACTTC.

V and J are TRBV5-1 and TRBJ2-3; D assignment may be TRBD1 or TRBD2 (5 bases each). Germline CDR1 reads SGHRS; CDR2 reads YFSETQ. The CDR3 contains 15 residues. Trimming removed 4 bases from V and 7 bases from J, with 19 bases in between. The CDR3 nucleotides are TGCGCCAGCAGCCCCGACGGGGCGTCTTCGAATACGCAGTATTTT. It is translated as CASSPDGASSNTQYF. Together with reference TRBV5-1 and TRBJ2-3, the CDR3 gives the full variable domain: KAGVTQTPRYLIKTRGQQVTLSCSPISGHRSVSWYQQTPGQGLQFLFEYFSETQRNKGNFPGRFSGRQFSNSRSEMNVSTLELGDSALYLCASSPDGASSNTQYFGPGTRLTVL.

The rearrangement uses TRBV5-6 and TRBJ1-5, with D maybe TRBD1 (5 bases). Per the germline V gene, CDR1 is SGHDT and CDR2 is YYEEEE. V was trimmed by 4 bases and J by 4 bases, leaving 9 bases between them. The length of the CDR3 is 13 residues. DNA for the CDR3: TGTGCCAGCAGCCCTGACAGAAATCAGCCCCAGCATTTT. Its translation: CASSPDRNQPQHF.